The rows below give T cell receptor beta chains drawn from one sample of a study of radiotherapy plus CTLA-4 blockade in lung cancer. The method was immunoSEQ multiplex PCR; TCRdb's version includes in-frame clones alone and lacks a portion of them. The sample carries some 100,000 clones, about four fifths recorded once. Source: peripheral blood, taken from a patient treated with radiotherapy plus ipilimumab. These receptors came from a human donor with non-small cell lung cancer who had a partial response to radiotherapy plus ipilimumab. Both conserved end residues are part of each CDR3. A D gene is named only where the DNA matches it firmly. Rows give clone size only sometimes, using once, few, many, or a class for an expanded clone.

v_call: TRBV6-5; clone_size: NA; j_call: TRBJ2-5; d_call: TRBD2; cdr3_aa: CASSPGTSGRRNQYF; cdr3_nt: TGTGCCAGCAGCCCCGGGACTAGCGGGAGGAGGAACCAGTACTTC
v_call: TRBV9; clone_size: NA; j_call: TRBJ2-1; d_call: TRBD2; cdr3_aa: CASTWTSGVNSYNEQFF; cdr3_nt: TGTGCCAGCACCTGGACTAGCGGGGTCAATTCCTACAATGAGCAGTTCTTC
v_call: TRBV19; clone_size: NA; j_call: TRBJ1-2; d_call: NA; cdr3_aa: CASSAWTEANYGYTF; cdr3_nt: TGTGCCAGTAGTGCCTGGACTGAGGCTAACTATGGCTACACCTTC
v_call: TRBV5-5; clone_size: NA; j_call: TRBJ2-5; d_call: TRBD2; cdr3_aa: CASSLALAGAETQYF; cdr3_nt: TGTGCCAGCAGCTTGGCTCTAGCGGGAGCTGAGACCCAGTACTTC
v_call: TRBV10-3; clone_size: medium-sized; j_call: TRBJ1-1; d_call: NA; cdr3_aa: CAISPGENTEAFF; cdr3_nt: TGTGCCATCTCCCCAGGGGAGAACACTGAAGCTTTCTTT
v_call: TRBV30; clone_size: NA; j_call: TRBJ2-7; d_call: NA; cdr3_aa: CAWRGLSYEQYF; cdr3_nt: TGTGCCTGGCGAGGGCTATCCTACGAGCAGTACTTC
v_call: TRBV4-3; clone_size: NA; j_call: TRBJ1-1; d_call: NA; cdr3_aa: CASSQDLWGGRTEAFF; cdr3_nt: TGCGCCAGCAGCCAAGATCTGTGGGGGGGAAGGACTGAAGCTTTCTTT
v_call: TRBV5-1; clone_size: NA; j_call: TRBJ2-2; d_call: TRBD2; cdr3_aa: CASRWTSGRSAGELFF; cdr3_nt: TGCGCCAGCAGATGGACTAGCGGGAGAAGTGCCGGGGAGCTGTTTTTT
v_call: TRBV5-4; clone_size: few; j_call: TRBJ2-2; d_call: NA; cdr3_aa: CASSLGQYTGELFF; cdr3_nt: TGTGCCAGCAGCTTGGGGCAGTACACCGGGGAGCTGTTTTTT
v_call: TRBV13; clone_size: NA; j_call: TRBJ2-7; d_call: NA; cdr3_aa: CASSLRGKTGYTYEQYF; cdr3_nt: TGTGCCAGCAGCCTTCGAGGCAAAACAGGGTATACCTACGAGCAGTACTTC
v_call: TRBV25-1; clone_size: NA; j_call: TRBJ2-1; d_call: NA; cdr3_aa: CASSLPNTREQFF; cdr3_nt: TGTGCCAGCAGCTTACCTAATACTAGGGAGCAGTTCTTC
v_call: TRBV2; clone_size: NA; j_call: TRBJ1-4; d_call: NA; cdr3_aa: CASSIRRGRSTNEKLFF; cdr3_nt: TGTGCCAGCAGTATCCGCAGGGGTAGATCAACTAATGAAAAACTGTTTTTT
v_call: TRBV5-8; clone_size: NA; j_call: TRBJ2-2; d_call: TRBD2; cdr3_aa: CASRPTSGSITGELFF; cdr3_nt: TGTGCCAGCAGGCCAACTAGCGGGAGTATCACCGGGGAGCTGTTTTTT
v_call: TRBV2; clone_size: NA; j_call: TRBJ2-5; d_call: TRBD1; cdr3_aa: CASSKDRVVGETQYF; cdr3_nt: TGTGCCAGCAGCAAGGACAGGGTGGTTGGGGAGACCCAGTACTTC
v_call: TRBV5-4; clone_size: NA; j_call: TRBJ1-1; d_call: NA; cdr3_aa: CASSQTQELRTEAFF; cdr3_nt: TGTGCCAGCAGTCAAACACAGGAGTTGAGGACTGAAGCTTTCTTT
v_call: TRBV7-2; clone_size: NA; j_call: TRBJ2-2; d_call: NA; cdr3_aa: CASSPFGVEGGELFF; cdr3_nt: TGTGCCAGCAGCCCGTTTGGGGTGGAGGGCGGGGAGCTGTTTTTT
v_call: TRBV28; clone_size: NA; j_call: TRBJ1-5; d_call: NA; cdr3_aa: CASSPRGVGNQPQHF; cdr3_nt: TGTGCCAGCAGTCCCAGGGGTGTTGGCAATCAGCCCCAGCATTTT
v_call: TRBV7-2; clone_size: once; j_call: TRBJ2-7; d_call: TRBD1; cdr3_aa: CASSLAVGQTYEQYF; cdr3_nt: TGTGCCAGCAGCTTAGCGGTGGGACAGACCTACGAGCAGTACTTC
v_call: TRBV7-2; clone_size: once; j_call: TRBJ1-5; d_call: TRBD1; cdr3_aa: CASSTYRGGNQPQHF; cdr3_nt: TGTGCCAGCAGCACATACAGGGGTGGCAATCAGCCCCAGCATTTT
v_call: TRBV7-2; clone_size: NA; j_call: TRBJ2-2; d_call: TRBD1; cdr3_aa: CASGQGNTGELFF; cdr3_nt: TGTGCCAGCGGACAGGGCAACACCGGGGAGCTGTTTTTT
v_call: TRBV5-6; clone_size: NA; j_call: TRBJ1-3; d_call: NA; cdr3_aa: CASSPTVSSGNTIYF; cdr3_nt: TGTGCCAGCAGCCCAACAGTGAGCTCTGGAAACACCATATATTTT
v_call: TRBV12-5; clone_size: NA; j_call: TRBJ2-5; d_call: TRBD2; cdr3_aa: CASVKTSGREETQYF; cdr3_nt: TGTGCTAGTGTAAAGACTAGCGGGAGGGAGGAGACCCAGTACTTC
v_call: TRBV7-6; clone_size: NA; j_call: TRBJ2-1; d_call: TRBD2; cdr3_aa: CASSLSAGGLAGAWGNEQFF; cdr3_nt: TGTGCCAGCAGCTTATCCGCGGGGGGACTAGCGGGAGCTTGGGGCAATGAGCAGTTCTTC
v_call: TRBV2; clone_size: medium-sized; j_call: TRBJ2-7; d_call: NA; cdr3_aa: CASSVSDYEQYF; cdr3_nt: TGTGCCAGCAGTGTAAGCGATTACGAGCAGTACTTC
v_call: TRBV7-9; clone_size: NA; j_call: TRBJ1-2; d_call: NA; cdr3_aa: CASSLGALGANYGYTF; cdr3_nt: TGTGCCAGCAGCTTAGGGGCCCTGGGCGCTAACTATGGCTACACCTTC
v_call: TRBV5-1; clone_size: NA; j_call: TRBJ2-7; d_call: NA; cdr3_aa: CASSFDSYEQYF; cdr3_nt: TGCGCCAGCAGCTTTGACAGCTACGAGCAGTACTTC
v_call: TRBV28; clone_size: NA; j_call: TRBJ2-5; d_call: TRBD1; cdr3_aa: CASSSAFSGGMRETQYF; cdr3_nt: TGTGCCAGCAGTTCCGCCTTCTCAGGGGGTATGAGAGAGACCCAGTACTTC
v_call: TRBV6-5; clone_size: NA; j_call: TRBJ2-1; d_call: TRBD2; cdr3_aa: CASSYTPGLAGEQFF; cdr3_nt: TGTGCCAGCAGTTACACGCCGGGACTAGCGGGCGAGCAGTTCTTC
v_call: TRBV2; clone_size: NA; j_call: TRBJ2-1; d_call: TRBD2; cdr3_aa: CASGLDGNEQFF; cdr3_nt: TGTGCCTCGGGACTAGACGGGAATGAGCAGTTCTTC
v_call: TRBV2; clone_size: few; j_call: TRBJ2-1; d_call: NA; cdr3_aa: CASTRGANEQFF; cdr3_nt: TGTGCCAGCACCCGCGGGGCCAATGAGCAGTTCTTC
v_call: TRBV4-2; clone_size: NA; j_call: TRBJ2-1; d_call: NA; cdr3_aa: CASSHKGDNEQFF; cdr3_nt: TGTGCCAGCAGCCACAAGGGGGACAATGAGCAGTTCTTC
v_call: TRBV27; clone_size: NA; j_call: TRBJ2-5; d_call: TRBD2; cdr3_aa: CASSLGGEGKETQYF; cdr3_nt: TGTGCCAGCAGTTTGGGGGGGGAGGGCAAAGAGACCCAGTACTTC
v_call: TRBV27; clone_size: NA; j_call: TRBJ2-6; d_call: TRBD2; cdr3_aa: CASRSGRALGANVLTF; cdr3_nt: TGTGCCAGCCGAAGCGGGAGGGCATTGGGGGCCAACGTCCTGACTTTC
v_call: TRBV19; clone_size: few; j_call: TRBJ1-4; d_call: TRBD1; cdr3_aa: CASSETGVDEKLFF; cdr3_nt: TGTGCCAGTAGTGAGACAGGGGTTGATGAAAAACTGTTTTTT
v_call: TRBV28; clone_size: NA; j_call: TRBJ2-7; d_call: TRBD1; cdr3_aa: CASSLRTGVYEQYF; cdr3_nt: TGTGCCAGCAGTTTGAGGACAGGGGTTTACGAGCAGTACTTC
v_call: TRBV28; clone_size: NA; j_call: TRBJ1-1; d_call: NA; cdr3_aa: CASSSGQRTEAFF; cdr3_nt: TGTGCCAGCAGTTCTGGTCAGAGGACTGAAGCTTTCTTT
v_call: TRBV19; clone_size: NA; j_call: TRBJ2-7; d_call: TRBD1; cdr3_aa: CASRRTGGSYEQYF; cdr3_nt: TGTGCCAGTAGGAGGACAGGGGGCTCCTACGAGCAGTACTTC
v_call: TRBV7-2; clone_size: NA; j_call: TRBJ2-3; d_call: NA; cdr3_aa: CASSPPADTQYF; cdr3_nt: TGTGCCAGCAGCCCTCCCGCAGATACGCAGTATTTT
v_call: TRBV28; clone_size: NA; j_call: TRBJ2-1; d_call: TRBD2; cdr3_aa: CASRGGRGASYNEQFF; cdr3_nt: TGTGCCAGCAGGGGGGGGAGGGGCGCGTCCTACAATGAGCAGTTCTTC
v_call: TRBV27; clone_size: NA; j_call: TRBJ2-1; d_call: TRBD1; cdr3_aa: CASSTGTDVDNEQFF; cdr3_nt: TGTGCCAGCAGCACCGGGACAGACGTCGACAATGAGCAGTTCTTC
v_call: TRBV6-1; clone_size: NA; j_call: TRBJ1-1; d_call: NA; cdr3_aa: CASTVPGHFEAFF; cdr3_nt: TGTGCCAGCACCGTCCCGGGACACTTTGAAGCTTTCTTT
v_call: TRBV7-9; clone_size: medium-sized; j_call: TRBJ2-5; d_call: TRBD1; cdr3_aa: CASSARTGLEETQYF; cdr3_nt: TGTGCCAGCAGCGCTAGGACAGGGTTGGAAGAGACCCAGTACTTC
v_call: TRBV30; clone_size: NA; j_call: TRBJ1-5; d_call: NA; cdr3_aa: CAWSSSSNQPQHF; cdr3_nt: TGTGCCTGGAGTAGTAGTAGCAATCAGCCCCAGCATTTT
v_call: TRBV28; clone_size: NA; j_call: TRBJ2-5; d_call: NA; cdr3_aa: CASSLLGAGADQETQYF; cdr3_nt: TGTGCCAGCAGCCTCCTCGGGGCAGGGGCGGACCAAGAGACCCAGTACTTC
v_call: TRBV9; clone_size: NA; j_call: TRBJ1-2; d_call: TRBD1; cdr3_aa: CASSPRPFTGGEDGYTF; cdr3_nt: TGTGCCAGCAGCCCCCGGCCTTTCACAGGGGGGGAGGATGGCTACACCTTC
v_call: TRBV6-1; clone_size: few; j_call: TRBJ2-1; d_call: TRBD2; cdr3_aa: CASTQAAGPNNEQFF; cdr3_nt: TGTGCCAGCACCCAGGCAGCGGGACCTAACAATGAGCAGTTCTTC
v_call: TRBV5-1; clone_size: NA; j_call: TRBJ1-1; d_call: TRBD1; cdr3_aa: CASSNTGVNTEAFF; cdr3_nt: TGCGCCAGCAGCAATACAGGGGTGAACACTGAAGCTTTCTTT
v_call: TRBV7-3; clone_size: few; j_call: TRBJ1-3; d_call: NA; cdr3_aa: CASSRDIGNTIYF; cdr3_nt: TGTGCCAGCAGCCGCGACATCGGAAACACCATATATTTT
v_call: TRBV7-2; clone_size: NA; j_call: TRBJ2-1; d_call: TRBD2; cdr3_aa: CASSLTGTSGHNEQFF; cdr3_nt: TGTGCCAGCAGCTTAACCGGGACTAGCGGGCACAATGAGCAGTTCTTC
v_call: TRBV5-1; clone_size: NA; j_call: TRBJ1-2; d_call: NA; cdr3_aa: CASSFGENYGYTF; cdr3_nt: TGCGCCAGCAGCTTTGGGGAGAACTATGGCTACACCTTC
v_call: TRBV6-5; clone_size: NA; j_call: TRBJ1-1; d_call: TRBD1; cdr3_aa: CASRTSRGRDTEAFF; cdr3_nt: TGTGCCAGCAGGACTTCGAGGGGGCGCGACACTGAAGCTTTCTTT
v_call: TRBV28; clone_size: NA; j_call: TRBJ2-7; d_call: NA; cdr3_aa: CASSLGQGYEQYF; cdr3_nt: TGTGCCAGCAGTTTAGGGCAGGGGTACGAGCAGTACTTC
v_call: TRBV2; clone_size: NA; j_call: TRBJ1-1; d_call: NA; cdr3_aa: CASSRTDTEAFF; cdr3_nt: TGTGCCAGCAGTAGAACGGACACTGAAGCTTTCTTT
v_call: TRBV9; clone_size: NA; j_call: TRBJ1-4; d_call: NA; cdr3_aa: CASSVSGTSTNEKLFF; cdr3_nt: TGTGCCAGCAGCGTTTCAGGGACATCAACTAATGAAAAACTGTTTTTT
v_call: TRBV6-5; clone_size: NA; j_call: TRBJ2-3; d_call: NA; cdr3_aa: CASSYSMAGNADTQYF; cdr3_nt: TGTGCCAGCAGTTACTCGATGGCAGGGAACGCCGATACGCAGTATTTT
v_call: TRBV7-3; clone_size: NA; j_call: TRBJ2-2; d_call: TRBD2; cdr3_aa: CASSFLASGINTGELFF; cdr3_nt: TGTGCCAGCAGCTTCTTGGCGAGCGGGATCAACACCGGGGAGCTGTTTTTT
v_call: TRBV27; clone_size: NA; j_call: TRBJ2-3; d_call: TRBD2; cdr3_aa: CASSLNSGRFVDTQYF; cdr3_nt: TGTGCCAGCAGTTTGAATAGCGGGAGATTTGTGGATACGCAGTATTTT
v_call: TRBV18; clone_size: NA; j_call: TRBJ1-3; d_call: TRBD1; cdr3_aa: CASSPDNRGSGNTIYF; cdr3_nt: TGTGCCAGCTCACCAGACAACAGGGGTTCTGGAAACACCATATATTTT
v_call: TRBV5-1; clone_size: NA; j_call: TRBJ2-3; d_call: NA; cdr3_aa: CASSPGLGQDTQYF; cdr3_nt: TGCGCCAGCAGCCCGGGACTTGGACAAGATACGCAGTATTTT
v_call: TRBV19; clone_size: NA; j_call: TRBJ1-6; d_call: TRBD1; cdr3_aa: CASQDRSNSPLHF; cdr3_nt: TGTGCCAGCCAGGACAGGTCGAATTCACCCCTCCACTTT